What follows are 8 T cell receptor beta chains derived from one specimen sequenced in a study of regulatory T cells in long-lasting Graves disease (dated by TCRdb to the early 2020s). Libraries were constructed by multiplex PCR. Sequencing was carried out with an Illumina HiSeq 4000. TCR beta libraries were built with iRepertoire HTBI primers and Arm-PCR amplification of CDR3 regions. TCRdb reanalyzed the raw reads on its own, using fastp at Q25 for trimming and MiXCR for clone calling, and kept in-frame beta chains. Rows matching on CDR3 protein sequence are summarized as one entry with the most common DNA and genes. The sample records 400,000 to 450,000 distinct CDR3 sequences, about a sixth of which are singletons. The top ten hold around 11% of the sample. The time point label for this specimen denotes: newly diagnosed GD, antithyroid drugs for less than 3 months. For both TCR sequencing and RNA sequencing, RNA was extracted from PBMCs in TRIzol.

These same records also appear under a second study, on T cells in Graves' hyperthyroidism and ophthalmopathy.

The source was peripheral blood mononuclear cells (PBMCs), collected at new diagnosis, from a patient treated with antithyroid drugs. The origin of the receptors is a woman aged 25 to 39 with Graves disease. Donor details come from another sample of the same person, matched by shared clones.

In this sample, this clonotype turned up many times. This chain links TRBV12-3 or TRBV12-4 with TRBJ2-2; tentatively, D is TRBD2 (5 bases). This CDR3 region has 12 residues. Trimming shortened V by 7 bases and J by 5 bases, and 8 bases separated the two germline ends. The CDR3 protein is CASNTGTGELFF. The CDR3 DNA reads as TGTGCCAGCAATACGGGGACCGGGGAGCTGTTTTTT.

This clonotype was seen more than once but under ten times. The V call is TRBV7-9, the J call TRBJ1-4, with D maybe TRBD1 (6 bases). The CDR3 consists of 14 residues. Germline V CDR1 and CDR2: SEHNR, FQNEAQ (reference sequence). Trimming took off 4 bases at V and 13 bases at J, with 19 bases between the two ends. CDR3 sequence (DNA): TGTGCCAGCAGCTCAGTACACACAGGGAGTAGACTGTTTTTT. As protein: CASSSVHTGSRLFF. Variable domain in full (rest from reference TRBV7-9 and TRBJ1-4): DTGVSQNPRHKITKRGQNVTFRCDPISEHNRLYWYRQTLGQGPEFLTYFQNEAQLEKSRLLSDRFSAERPKGSFSTLEIQRTEQGDSAMYLCASSSVHTGSRLFFGSGTQLSVL.

This clonotype was detected many times. The rearrangement joins TRBV7-3 to TRBJ2-1; D remains ambiguous. With 1 base removed from V and 5 bases from J, the gap between germline ends came to 9 bases. This CDR3 contains 14 residues. Germline CDR1 and CDR2: SGHTA and FQGTGA. In nucleotides, the CDR3 is TGTGCCAGCAGCTTAAATGGTTTCCACAATGAGCAGTTCTTC. This translates into CASSLNGFHNEQFF.

The sample holds many counts of this clonotype. V gene TRBV5-1 combines with J gene TRBJ2-1; 9 nucleotides align to TRBD2. Germline CDR1 reads SGHRS; CDR2 reads YFSETQ. This CDR3 has 16 residues. With V trimmed by 4 bases and J by 4 bases, 9 bases remained unmatched. DNA for the CDR3: TGCGCCAGCAGCGTGAGTAGCGGGAGTCTTTACAATGAGCAGTTCTTC. Translated: CASSVSSGSLYNEQFF.

This clonotype appeared a few times. The chain carries TRBV12-5 and TRBJ2-1; D unresolved. V was trimmed by 8 bases and J by 5 bases, leaving 13 bases between them. The CDR3 totals 13 residues. CDR1 is LGHNT and CDR2 is FRNRAP in the germline V gene. The CDR3 protein is CASTGPAHNEQFF. The CDR3 nucleotides are TGTGCTAGTACGGGCCCGGCACACAATGAGCAGTTCTTC.

The chain combines TRBV4-1 with TRBJ1-5, with 7 bases lining up with TRBD1. The ends lost 4 bases at V and 5 bases at J; junction bases unmatched: 11. The CDR3 length is 16 residues. The germline CDR1 and CDR2 sequences are MGHRA and YSYEKL. The CDR3 here is CASSLVFDRVDQPQHF. The CDR3 nucleotides are TGCGCCAGCAGCCTCGTCTTTGACAGGGTCGATCAGCCCCAGCATTTT.

Comment on this clonotype: This sequence may be a read error, since a much larger clone differs from it by one base. V is TRBV3-1 and J is TRBJ2-3, with TRBD2 matching 10 bases. The V segment lost 4 bases and the J segment 0 bases; nucleotides outside the gene matches: 4. The CDR3 has 16 residues. CDR1 and CDR2 from the germline V gene are LGHDT and YNNKEL (reference sequence). Here the CDR3 DNA reads TGTGCCAGCAGCCGGGAGACTAGCGGGAGCACAGATACGCAGTATTTT. The encoded protein is CASSRETSGSTDTQYF.

This clonotype was found many times. This sequence joins TRBV7-9 and TRBJ2-1, with D unclear. Germline-derived CDR1 and CDR2 are SEHNR and FQNEAQ (reference sequence). Trimming took off 5 bases at V and 6 bases at J, with 20 bases between the two ends. The length of the CDR3 is 16 residues. CDR3 sequence (DNA): TGTGCCAGCAGCAAGATTAAGCGCCGGAGCGTCAATGAGCAGTTCTTC. It yields the protein CASSKIKRRSVNEQFF. Full variable domain (rest looked up from reference TRBV7-9 and TRBJ2-1): DTGVSQNPRHKITKRGQNVTFRCDPISEHNRLYWYRQTLGQGPEFLTYFQNEAQLEKSRLLSDRFSAERPKGSFSTLEIQRTEQGDSAMYLCASSKIKRRSVNEQFFGPGTRLTVL.